The text below deals with one TCR beta chain. Participant age was roughly 18 to 100 years, and participants resided in about two dozen US areas. Assignment of participants to cohorts was predicated upon participant-reported clinical history. Germline CDR1 reads SNHLY; CDR2 reads FYNNEI. There are 16 residues in the CDR3. V lost 0 bases, J lost 2 bases, and 6 bases stayed unmatched. The assay was immunoSEQ multiplex PCR, and TCRdb's table has in-frame clones only and misses some. Of under 200,000 clones listed, 86% were seen once; the top ten hold 20% to 25%. This entry belongs to a study of blood T cell repertoires in COVID-19. In the study overall: Symptom resolution, clearance, or two negative PCRs marked the recovered donors of Cohort 3. From T cells, B-cell-depleted T cells, or PBMCs came the material, which was cDNA or gDNA.

The chain links TRBV2 to TRBJ2-5; 7 nucleotides line up with TRBD2. The clonotype was recovered from a woman aged 35 to 49 in a cohort exposed to, infected with or recovered from COVID-19 (not recorded which). The sample consisted of PBMCs or T cells enriched from blood (not recorded which). CDR3 nucleotides: TGTGCCAGCAGTGAAGCGCGGGGGACTGGGCAAGAGACCCAGTACTTC. As protein: CASSEARGTGQETQYF.